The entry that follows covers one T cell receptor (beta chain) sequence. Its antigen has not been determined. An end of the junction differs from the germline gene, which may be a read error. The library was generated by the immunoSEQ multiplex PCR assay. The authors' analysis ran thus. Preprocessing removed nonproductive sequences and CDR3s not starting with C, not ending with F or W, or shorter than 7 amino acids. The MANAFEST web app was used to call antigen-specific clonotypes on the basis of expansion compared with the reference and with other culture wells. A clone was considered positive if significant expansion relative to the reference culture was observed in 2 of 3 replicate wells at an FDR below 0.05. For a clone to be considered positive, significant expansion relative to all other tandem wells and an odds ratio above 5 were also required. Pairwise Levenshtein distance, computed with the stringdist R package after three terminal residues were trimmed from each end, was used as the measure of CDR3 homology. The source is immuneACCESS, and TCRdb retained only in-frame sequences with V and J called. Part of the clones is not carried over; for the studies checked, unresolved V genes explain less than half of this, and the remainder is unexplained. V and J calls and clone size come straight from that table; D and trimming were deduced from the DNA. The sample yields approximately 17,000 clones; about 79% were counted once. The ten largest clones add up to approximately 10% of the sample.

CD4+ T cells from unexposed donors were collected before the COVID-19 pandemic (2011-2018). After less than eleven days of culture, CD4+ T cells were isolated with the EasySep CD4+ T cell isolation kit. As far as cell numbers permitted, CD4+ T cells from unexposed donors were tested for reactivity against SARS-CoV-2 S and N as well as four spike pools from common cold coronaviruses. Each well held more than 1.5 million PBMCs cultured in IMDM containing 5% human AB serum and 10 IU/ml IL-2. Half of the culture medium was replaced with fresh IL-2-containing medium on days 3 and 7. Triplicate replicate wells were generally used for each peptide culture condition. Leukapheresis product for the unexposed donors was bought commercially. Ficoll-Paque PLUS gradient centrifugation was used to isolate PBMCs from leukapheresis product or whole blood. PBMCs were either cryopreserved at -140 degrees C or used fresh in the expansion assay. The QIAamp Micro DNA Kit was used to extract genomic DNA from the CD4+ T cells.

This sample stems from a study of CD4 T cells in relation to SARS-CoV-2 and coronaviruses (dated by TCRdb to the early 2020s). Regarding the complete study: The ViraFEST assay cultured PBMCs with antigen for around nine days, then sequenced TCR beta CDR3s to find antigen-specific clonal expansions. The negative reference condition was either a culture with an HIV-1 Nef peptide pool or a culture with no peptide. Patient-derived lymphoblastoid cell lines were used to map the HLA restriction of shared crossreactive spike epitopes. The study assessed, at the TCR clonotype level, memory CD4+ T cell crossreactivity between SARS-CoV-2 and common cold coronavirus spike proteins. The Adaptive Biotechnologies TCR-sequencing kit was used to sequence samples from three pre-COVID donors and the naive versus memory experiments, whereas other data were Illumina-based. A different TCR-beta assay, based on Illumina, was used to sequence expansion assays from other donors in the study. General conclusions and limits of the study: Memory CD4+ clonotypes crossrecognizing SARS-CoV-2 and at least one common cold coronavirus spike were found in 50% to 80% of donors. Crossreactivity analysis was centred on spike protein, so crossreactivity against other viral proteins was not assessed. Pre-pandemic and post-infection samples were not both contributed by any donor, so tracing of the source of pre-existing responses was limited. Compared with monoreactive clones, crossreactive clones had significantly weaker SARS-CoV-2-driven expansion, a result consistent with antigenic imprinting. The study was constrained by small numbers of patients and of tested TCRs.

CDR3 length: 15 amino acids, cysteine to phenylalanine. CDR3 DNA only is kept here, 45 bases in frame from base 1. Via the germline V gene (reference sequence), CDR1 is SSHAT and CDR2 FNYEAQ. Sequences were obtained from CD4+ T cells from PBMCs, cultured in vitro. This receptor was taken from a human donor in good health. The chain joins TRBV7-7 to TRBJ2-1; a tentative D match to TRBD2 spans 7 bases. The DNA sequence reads TGTGCTAGCAGCTTAGAGGGGGGGGTCTACAATGAGCAGTTCTTC. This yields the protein CASSLEGGVYNEQFF.